The 16 T cell receptor beta chains below all came from one sample that was sequenced in a study of blood T cell repertoires in COVID-19. The assay was immunoSEQ multiplex PCR, and TCRdb's table has in-frame clones only and misses some. The sample lists roughly 280,000 clones; approximately 86% were seen once. The sequencing sample was made of peripheral blood. The receptors derive from a woman between 55 and 75 years old with COVID-19, enrolled during active disease.

This rearrangement joins TRBV28 to TRBJ1-3, with D hard to call. The CDR3 has 14 residues. Germline V lookup: CDR1 MDHEN, CDR2 SYDVKM. Trimming shortened V by 6 bases and J by 3 bases, and 12 bases separated the two germline ends. CDR3 DNA sequence: TGTGCCAGCAGCGTCCGGGATTATGGAAACACCATATATTTT. It specifies CASSVRDYGNTIYF.

The rearrangement uses TRBV5-1 and TRBJ1-4; D is undetermined. Germline V gives CDR1 SGHRS, CDR2 YFSETQ. V gave up 2 bases and J gave up 0 bases, with 23 bases separating them. CDR3 length equals 20 residues. This CDR3 is CASSLHSEMSDFTTNEKLFF. CDR3 nucleotides: TGCGCCAGCAGCTTACACAGCGAGATGTCGGACTTCACAACTAATGAAAAACTGTTTTTT.

The chain joins TRBV27 to TRBJ1-4, with TRBD1 as a possible D gene (5 bases). From germline, CDR1 is MNHEY and CDR2 SMNVEV (reference sequence). The V gene lost 5 bases and the J gene lost 4 bases, with 20 bases spanning the gap. The CDR3 covers 17 residues. As DNA, the CDR3 is TGTGCCAGCAGTACCTACAGCGGGGGAATAGGTAATGAAAAACTGTTTTTT. Its protein is CASSTYSGGIGNEKLFF.

J is TRBJ2-7 and V is TRBV7-3, with 7 bases fitting TRBD2. This CDR3 is 13 amino acids long. CDR1 is SGHTA and CDR2 is FQGTGA in the germline V gene. The V segment lost 8 bases and the J segment 1 base; nucleotides outside the gene matches: 5. CDR3: CASSRERSYEQYF. The CDR3 DNA follows: TGTGCCAGCTCGCGGGAGAGATCCTACGAGCAGTACTTC.

This chain connects TRBV29-1 to TRBJ1-2, with 10 nucleotides matching TRBD1. With V trimmed by 5 bases and J by 2 bases, 8 bases remained unmatched. CDR1 is SQVTM, CDR2 ANQGSEA, per germline. CDR3 length equals 15 residues. The CDR3 DNA follows: TGCAGCGTTTCTCCCCCGGGACAGGGGAACTATGGCTACACCTTC. Its translation is CSVSPPGQGNYGYTF. The entire variable domain, with the rest obtained from reference TRBV29-1 and TRBJ1-2, is as follows: SAVISQKPSRDICQRGTSLTIQCQVDSQVTMMFWYRQQPGQSLTLIATANQGSEATYESGFVIDKFPISRPNLTFSTLTVSNMSPEDSSIYLCSVSPPGQGNYGYTFGSGTRLTVV.

This clone was counted a single time. The chain has TRBV29-1 and TRBJ2-3; D is uncertain. With 3 bases removed from V and 4 bases from J, the gap between germline ends came to 8 bases. The length of the CDR3 is 12 residues. Germline values: CDR1 SQVTM, CDR2 ANQGSEA. The CDR3 here is CSVDGTADTQYF. CDR3 DNA: TGCAGCGTTGACGGTACAGCAGATACGCAGTATTTT.

The rearrangement links TRBV11-3 to TRBJ2-5; the match to TRBD1 covers 8 bases. The J call may not be correct, given that the DNA end is closer to TRBJ2-7. Germline loops: CDR1 SGHNT, CDR2 YENEEA. The CDR3 extends over 14 amino acids. The CDR3 reads CASSPGQGGNEQYF. CDR3 sequence (DNA): TGTGCCAGCAGCCCAGGACAGGGTGGCAACGAGCAGTACTTC.

V is TRBV11-3 and J is TRBJ1-1, with no clear D. This CDR3 spans 14 amino acids. Trimming removed 1 base from V and 1 base from J, with 7 bases in between. Germline CDR1 reads SGHNT; CDR2 reads YENEEA. The CDR3 DNA is TGTGCCAGCAGCTTAGGGCAGGAGAACACTGAAGCTTTCTTT. Amino acids: CASSLGQENTEAFF.

This chain links TRBV27 with TRBJ1-2, with 8 bases lining up with TRBD1. The CDR3 runs to 13 residues. CDR1 and CDR2 (germline): MNHEY, SMNVEV (reference sequence). Trimming removed 6 bases from V and 7 bases from J; junction bases left unmatched: 7. As DNA, the CDR3 is TGTGCCAGCAGGTCAGGGGGCGTCGGTGGCTACACCTTC. It specifies CASRSGGVGGYTF.

This clone was counted once. This chain joins TRBV14 and TRBJ2-3, with D maybe TRBD2 (5 bases). V was cut by 3 bases and J by 4 bases, with 14 bases left in between. The CDR3 is 15 residues long. Looked up from germline, CDR1 is SGHDN and CDR2 is FVKESK. CDR3 amino acids: CASSHPRDYADTQYF. CDR3 DNA: TGTGCCAGCAGCCACCCACGGGATTACGCAGATACGCAGTATTTT.

The rearrangement joins TRBV29-1 to TRBJ2-7, with D possibly matching TRBD2 (6 bases). The V end was cut by 7 bases, the J end by 7 bases, with 11 bases between. The germline V gene has CDR1 SQVTM and CDR2 ANQGSEA. This CDR3 is built from 10 residues. The DNA of the CDR3 is TGCAGCGCATCGGAGGGAGAGCAGTACTTC. Its translation: CSASEGEQYF.

Remarks on this clone: This sample includes further DNA sequences coding for the same CDR3. The genes are TRBV11-2 and TRBJ2-1; tentatively, D is TRBD1 (6 bases). V dropped 5 bases and J dropped 7 bases, with 12 bases sitting between them. This CDR3 has 13 residues. CDR1 and CDR2 from the germline V gene are SGHAT and FQNNGV. The CDR3 region is CASSPIGGNEQFF. The CDR3 DNA follows: TGTGCCAGCAGCCCGATAGGGGGTAATGAGCAGTTCTTC.

The V gene is TRBV18, the J gene TRBJ1-2; TRBD1 matches at 10 bases. V dropped 9 bases and J dropped 5; count of bases not matched to a gene: 12. The CDR3 loop spans 15 amino acids. Germline loops: CDR1 KGHSH, CDR2 LQKENI. The CDR3 DNA follows: TGTGCCAGTTCCGGGACAGGGGTTGGAGGATATGGCTACACCTTC. This sequence encodes CASSGTGVGGYGYTF.

The chain is built from TRBV6-5 and TRBJ1-2, with 8 bases lining up with TRBD1. The CDR3 extends over 14 amino acids. CDR1 and CDR2 from the germline V gene are MNHEY and SVGAGI. With 6 bases clipped from V and 7 bases from J, the junction kept 10 bases outside the gene matches. CDR3 in DNA: TGTGCCAGCAGAAACTTACAGGGGGAAAGTGGCTACACCTTC. Encoded protein: CASRNLQGESGYTF.

This chain connects TRBV29-1 to TRBJ2-5; 10 bases fit TRBD2. From germline, CDR1 is SQVTM and CDR2 ANQGSEA. V lost 7 bases to trimming and J lost 4 bases; unmatched junction nucleotides: 9. This CDR3 region has 14 residues. The CDR3 is CSGLGLAESETQYF. The CDR3 region has the DNA TGCAGCGGGTTAGGACTAGCGGAATCAGAGACCCAGTACTTC.

The rearrangement links TRBV19 to TRBJ1-1; the match to TRBD1 covers 7 bases. Trimming removed 3 bases from V and 0 bases from J; junction bases left unmatched: 7. The germline V gene encodes CDR1 LNHDA and CDR2 SQIVND (reference sequence). This CDR3 region has 16 residues. CDR3: CASSIRDSNMNTEAFF. The CDR3, as DNA: TGTGCCAGTAGTATCCGGGACAGCAACATGAACACTGAAGCTTTCTTT. Full variable domain (remainder filled in from reference TRBV19 and TRBJ1-1): DGGITQSPKYLFRKEGQNVTLSCEQNLNHDAMYWYRQDPGQGLRLIYYSQIVNDFQKGDIAEGYSVSREKKESFPLTVTSAQKNPTAFYLCASSIRDSNMNTEAFFGQGTRLTVV.